The rows below give T cell receptor beta chains drawn from one sample of a study of T cell changes during pregnancy in multiple sclerosis. Sequenced by immunoSEQ multiplex PCR; TCRdb stores in-frame clones only, minus some. The profile shows 25,000 to 30,000 clones, roughly 92% of them singletons. This sample comprised CD8+ T cells from peripheral blood mononuclear cells, obtained before pregnancy. These receptor sequences come from a female donor with multiple sclerosis, enrolled in a pregnancy study. Both conserved end residues are part of each CDR3. The D gene is left open where the match is weak. The listing skips clone size in some rows; elsewhere it reads once, few, many or a size class.

CDR3 DNA: TGCAGCGCCACGGGACAGGGGGACACCATATATTTT; CDR3 protein: CSATGQGDTIYF; clone size: NA; D gene: TRBD1; J gene: TRBJ1-3; V gene: TRBV29-1
CDR3 DNA: TGTGCCAGCAGTTTATTGTCAGGGGACTATGGCTACACCTTC; CDR3 protein: CASSLLSGDYGYTF; clone size: NA; D gene: NA; J gene: TRBJ1-2; V gene: TRBV27
CDR3 DNA: TGTGCCAGCAGCCCGAGGAATCAGGGAGGTCAGGACAATGAGCAGTTCTTC; CDR3 protein: CASSPRNQGGQDNEQFF; clone size: once; D gene: NA; J gene: TRBJ2-1; V gene: TRBV11-2
CDR3 DNA: TGTGCCAGCAGCAAACCGGGAGGGGGGAGAAACTCCTACGAGCAGTACTTC; CDR3 protein: CASSKPGGGRNSYEQYF; clone size: NA; D gene: NA; J gene: TRBJ2-7; V gene: TRBV21-1
CDR3 DNA: TGTGCCAGCAGTTTACCTAACACAGATACGCAGTATTTT; CDR3 protein: CASSLPNTDTQYF; clone size: NA; D gene: NA; J gene: TRBJ2-3; V gene: TRBV27
CDR3 DNA: TGTGCCAGCAGCCCCCTGGGTAGCGGGAGGCCCAATGAGCAGTTCTTC; CDR3 protein: CASSPLGSGRPNEQFF; clone size: NA; D gene: TRBD2; J gene: TRBJ2-1; V gene: TRBV4-2
CDR3 DNA: TGTGCCAGCAGCTCCCTGGGAGGGATCCGCACTGAAGCTTTCTTT; CDR3 protein: CASSSLGGIRTEAFF; clone size: NA; D gene: NA; J gene: TRBJ1-1; V gene: TRBV7-3
CDR3 DNA: TGCGCCAGCAGCTTGGGCGTCCTGGACAGGGACTCTGGAAACACCATATATTTT; CDR3 protein: CASSLGVLDRDSGNTIYF; clone size: NA; D gene: TRBD1; J gene: TRBJ1-3; V gene: TRBV5-1
CDR3 DNA: TGTGCCAGCAGCCTGCCTCCAGCGGGAGAGGGAGCGAATACGCAGTATTTT; CDR3 protein: CASSLPPAGEGANTQYF; clone size: NA; D gene: TRBD2; J gene: TRBJ2-3; V gene: TRBV4-2
CDR3 DNA: TGTGCCAGCAGGCTGGACAGGGAATATAATGAAAAACTGTTTTTT; CDR3 protein: CASRLDREYNEKLFF; clone size: NA; D gene: TRBD1; J gene: TRBJ1-4; V gene: TRBV4-2
CDR3 DNA: TGTGCCAGCAGTTTAAGGGCGGGAGGACTCGGCAATGAGCAGTTCTTC; CDR3 protein: CASSLRAGGLGNEQFF; clone size: NA; D gene: TRBD2; J gene: TRBJ2-1; V gene: TRBV28